This T cell receptor beta chain was sequenced during a study of blood T cell repertoires in COVID-19. Study summary: Sources were T cells, B-cell-depleted T cells, or PBMCs; the material itself was cDNA or gDNA.

Between the trimmed V and J ends, which lost 6 bases and 7 bases, there was a span of 15 bases. CDR1 is MNHEY and CDR2 is SVGAGI in the germline V gene. The CDR3 consists of 13 residues. Study processing details: Researchers report that nucleated cell counts were estimated from reference gene primer amplification. Measured with immunoSEQ multiplex PCR; TCRdb has only the in-frame clones, and not every one. V and J calls and clone size are those listed in that table; D and trimming were worked out from the DNA. The sample has about 220,000 clones, around four fifths seen once. Participants' reported clinical history set cohort assignment. Up to 2 weeks before entering the study, exposed participants had met a COVID-19 case.

The V call is TRBV6-5, the J call TRBJ1-2, with D possibly being TRBD1 (5 bases). This clonotype was sampled from a woman in her 50s who had been exposed to COVID-19. Sequenced input: PBMCs or T cells enriched from blood (not recorded which). CDR3 sequence reads: CASREGPNRGYTF. As DNA, the CDR3 is TGTGCCAGCAGGGAGGGACCCAACCGTGGCTACACCTTC.